The rows below give T cell receptor beta chains drawn from one sample of a study of neoadjuvant nivolumab and ipilimumab in lung cancer. Repertoires were generated with immunoSEQ multiplex PCR, while TCRdb's copy carries only in-frame clones and drops some. This sample has 40,000 to 60,000 clones, with roughly 89% found just once. This specimen consisted of blood, obtained before neoadjuvant nivolumab, alone or with ipilimumab. These receptors were taken from an adult with non-small cell lung cancer. Some clones in this sample may be carry-over from other donors' samples. Both conserved end residues are part of each CDR3. The order of the fields is J gene, D gene, clone size, V gene, CDR3 protein, CDR3 DNA. A D gene is named only where the DNA matches it firmly. Clone size is given for some rows only: seen once, a few or many times, or a class if the clone is expanded.

J gene: TRBJ2-2; D gene: .; clone size: .; V gene: TRBV14; CDR3 protein: CASSLLLSRGLNGELFF; CDR3 DNA: TGTGCCAGCAGCCTCTTACTGAGCCGGGGGCTGAACGGGGAGCTGTTTTTT
J gene: TRBJ2-3; D gene: TRBD1; clone size: .; V gene: TRBV6-6; CDR3 protein: CASSTGTGGDTQYF; CDR3 DNA: TGTGCCAGCAGTACCGGGACAGGGGGAGATACGCAGTATTTT
J gene: TRBJ1-2; D gene: .; clone size: .; V gene: TRBV19; CDR3 protein: CATREGFLYGYTF; CDR3 DNA: TGTGCCACCCGAGAAGGATTCCTCTATGGCTACACCTTC
J gene: TRBJ1-2; D gene: TRBD1; clone size: .; V gene: TRBV6-5; CDR3 protein: CASTIRTGGSYGYTF; CDR3 DNA: TGTGCCAGCACCATAAGGACAGGAGGATCCTATGGCTACACCTTC
J gene: TRBJ2-7; D gene: .; clone size: .; V gene: TRBV2; CDR3 protein: CASQTGFPEQYF; CDR3 DNA: TGTGCCTCCCAAACAGGATTCCCCGAGCAGTACTTC
J gene: TRBJ1-1; D gene: TRBD1; clone size: .; V gene: TRBV5-1; CDR3 protein: CASSHGRGLADTEAFF; CDR3 DNA: TGCGCCAGCAGCCACGGTAGGGGGCTGGCGGACACTGAAGCTTTCTTT
J gene: TRBJ2-3; D gene: .; clone size: once; V gene: TRBV9; CDR3 protein: CASSPRGAVSTDTQYF; CDR3 DNA: TGTGCCAGCAGCCCCCGGGGAGCCGTTAGCACAGATACGCAGTATTTT
J gene: TRBJ2-5; D gene: .; clone size: .; V gene: TRBV27; CDR3 protein: CASSSPGETQYF; CDR3 DNA: TGTGCCAGCAGTTCCCCCGGAGAGACCCAGTACTTC
J gene: TRBJ1-1; D gene: .; clone size: .; V gene: TRBV2; CDR3 protein: CASSYTGSSTEAFF; CDR3 DNA: TGTGCCAGCAGTTATACAGGGAGCTCCACTGAAGCTTTCTTT
J gene: TRBJ2-3; D gene: TRBD2; clone size: few; V gene: TRBV5-1; CDR3 protein: CASSSSGSTDTQYF; CDR3 DNA: TGCGCCAGCAGCTCTAGCGGGAGCACAGATACGCAGTATTTT
J gene: TRBJ2-1; D gene: .; clone size: once; V gene: TRBV30; CDR3 protein: CAWSGASVHEQFF; CDR3 DNA: TGTGCCTGGAGTGGGGCTAGCGTCCATGAGCAGTTCTTC
J gene: TRBJ2-3; D gene: .; clone size: .; V gene: TRBV7-9; CDR3 protein: CASSLDFETDTQYF; CDR3 DNA: TGTGCCAGCAGCTTAGACTTTGAAACAGATACGCAGTATTTT
J gene: TRBJ2-6; D gene: .; clone size: .; V gene: TRBV9; CDR3 protein: CASSRDPREAGANVLTF; CDR3 DNA: TGTGCCAGCAGCCGGGACCCCAGGGAAGCTGGGGCCAACGTCCTGACTTTC
J gene: TRBJ2-1; D gene: TRBD2; clone size: .; V gene: TRBV4-1; CDR3 protein: CASSQPTSGRANEQFF; CDR3 DNA: TGCGCCAGCAGCCAACCTACTAGCGGGAGGGCCAATGAGCAGTTCTTC
J gene: TRBJ2-1; D gene: .; clone size: .; V gene: TRBV7-2; CDR3 protein: CASSFESTQYNEQFF; CDR3 DNA: TGTGCCAGCAGCTTCGAGTCAACCCAATACAATGAGCAGTTCTTC
J gene: TRBJ2-1; D gene: TRBD2; clone size: .; V gene: TRBV7-9; CDR3 protein: CASSLLGRGDEQFF; CDR3 DNA: TGTGCCAGCAGCTTACTTGGGAGGGGAGATGAGCAGTTCTTC
J gene: TRBJ2-6; D gene: .; clone size: few; V gene: TRBV30; CDR3 protein: CAWSTSPGANVLTF; CDR3 DNA: TGTGCCTGGTCAACTAGCCCAGGGGCCAACGTCCTGACTTTC
J gene: TRBJ1-2; D gene: .; clone size: .; V gene: TRBV5-5; CDR3 protein: CASSLFPVGYGYTF; CDR3 DNA: TGTGCCAGCAGCTTGTTCCCAGTCGGCTATGGCTACACCTTC
J gene: TRBJ2-2; D gene: TRBD2; clone size: .; V gene: TRBV11-2; CDR3 protein: CASSARVWAGDTGELFF; CDR3 DNA: TGTGCCAGCAGCGCAAGGGTCTGGGCGGGGGACACCGGGGAGCTGTTTTTT
J gene: TRBJ1-2; D gene: .; clone size: .; V gene: TRBV15; CDR3 protein: CATSRERMLGVDGYTF; CDR3 DNA: TGTGCCACCAGCAGAGAGCGAATGCTAGGGGTCGATGGCTACACCTTC
J gene: TRBJ2-1; D gene: TRBD2; clone size: .; V gene: TRBV5-6; CDR3 protein: CASTRRRERPIYYNEQFF; CDR3 DNA: TGTGCCAGCACCCGGCGGCGGGAGCGCCCCATATACTACAATGAGCAGTTCTTC
J gene: TRBJ2-7; D gene: TRBD2; clone size: .; V gene: TRBV7-2; CDR3 protein: CASSLFSGREQEQYF; CDR3 DNA: TGTGCCAGCAGCTTATTCAGCGGGAGGGAGCAGGAGCAGTACTTC
J gene: TRBJ2-3; D gene: .; clone size: .; V gene: TRBV30; CDR3 protein: CAWSVSGASTDTQYF; CDR3 DNA: TGTGCCTGGAGTGTATCGGGGGCAAGCACAGATACGCAGTATTTT
J gene: TRBJ1-2; D gene: .; clone size: .; V gene: TRBV7-9; CDR3 protein: CASSLVAGDGYTF; CDR3 DNA: TGTGCCAGCAGCCTAGTCGCAGGGGATGGCTACACCTTC
J gene: TRBJ1-4; D gene: TRBD1; clone size: .; V gene: TRBV29-1; CDR3 protein: CSVGQGGGEKLFF; CDR3 DNA: TGCAGCGTTGGACAGGGAGGAGGTGAAAAACTGTTTTTT
J gene: TRBJ2-7; D gene: TRBD1; clone size: .; V gene: TRBV7-9; CDR3 protein: CASRLTGQGAHEQYF; CDR3 DNA: TGTGCCAGCAGGTTAACGGGACAGGGCGCCCACGAGCAGTACTTC
J gene: TRBJ2-1; D gene: TRBD2; clone size: .; V gene: TRBV7-6; CDR3 protein: CASSTRTSGRVNEQFF; CDR3 DNA: TGTGCCAGCAGCACGCGGACTAGCGGGAGGGTCAATGAGCAGTTCTTC
J gene: TRBJ1-1; D gene: TRBD1; clone size: .; V gene: TRBV5-5; CDR3 protein: CASSLGTANTEAFF; CDR3 DNA: TGTGCCAGCAGCCTCGGGACAGCTAACACTGAAGCTTTCTTT
J gene: TRBJ1-2; D gene: .; clone size: .; V gene: TRBV20-1; CDR3 protein: CSAREGNGYTF; CDR3 DNA: TGCAGTGCTAGAGAAGGGAATGGCTACACCTTC
J gene: TRBJ2-5; D gene: TRBD2; clone size: .; V gene: TRBV30; CDR3 protein: CAWSVASGIVETQYF; CDR3 DNA: TGTGCCTGGAGTGTGGCTAGCGGGATTGTAGAGACCCAGTACTTC
J gene: TRBJ1-5; D gene: .; clone size: .; V gene: TRBV18; CDR3 protein: CASLEQEGNQPQHF; CDR3 DNA: TGTGCCAGCTTAGAACAGGAGGGGAATCAGCCCCAGCATTTT
J gene: TRBJ2-7; D gene: .; clone size: .; V gene: TRBV10-3; CDR3 protein: CAIHRDQTYEQYF; CDR3 DNA: TGTGCCATCCACCGGGACCAGACCTACGAGCAGTACTTC
J gene: TRBJ2-2; D gene: .; clone size: once; V gene: TRBV5-1; CDR3 protein: CASNTGSGTGELFF; CDR3 DNA: TGCGCCAGCAATACCGGGAGTGGCACCGGGGAGCTGTTTTTT
J gene: TRBJ2-3; D gene: .; clone size: .; V gene: TRBV6-4; CDR3 protein: CASSEQGATDTQYF; CDR3 DNA: TGTGCCAGCAGTGAACAGGGCGCCACAGATACGCAGTATTTT
J gene: TRBJ2-3; D gene: TRBD2; clone size: .; V gene: TRBV9; CDR3 protein: CASSSLAGLTDTQYF; CDR3 DNA: TGTGCCAGCAGTAGCCTAGCGGGACTCACAGATACGCAGTATTTT
J gene: TRBJ1-1; D gene: .; clone size: .; V gene: TRBV7-2; CDR3 protein: CASSLARESLRGYAEAFF; CDR3 DNA: TGTGCCAGCAGCTTAGCCAGGGAGAGCCTGAGGGGATACGCTGAAGCTTTCTTT
J gene: TRBJ1-2; D gene: TRBD1; clone size: .; V gene: TRBV29-1; CDR3 protein: CSVGGSLGQGYGYTF; CDR3 DNA: TGCAGCGTTGGGGGTAGCTTAGGACAGGGGTATGGCTACACCTTC
J gene: TRBJ1-2; D gene: TRBD1; clone size: .; V gene: TRBV6-5; CDR3 protein: CASSYSQGGSYGYTF; CDR3 DNA: TGTGCCAGCAGTTACTCACAAGGGGGCTCCTATGGCTACACCTTC
J gene: TRBJ1-2; D gene: .; clone size: .; V gene: TRBV6-5; CDR3 protein: CASSLGRTNYGYTF; CDR3 DNA: TGTGCCAGCAGTTTGGGCAGAACTAACTATGGCTACACCTTC
J gene: TRBJ2-3; D gene: .; clone size: .; V gene: TRBV4-3; CDR3 protein: CASSQEQRSTDTQYF; CDR3 DNA: TGCGCCAGCAGCCAAGAGCAGAGAAGCACAGATACGCAGTATTTT
J gene: TRBJ2-5; D gene: .; clone size: few; V gene: TRBV28; CDR3 protein: CASSSRGSGPAETQYF; CDR3 DNA: TGTGCCAGCAGTTCCCGGGGGTCCGGACCCGCGGAGACCCAGTACTTC
J gene: TRBJ1-4; D gene: .; clone size: .; V gene: TRBV6-5; CDR3 protein: CASSTREGNEKLFF; CDR3 DNA: TGTGCCAGCAGTACCCGGGAGGGGAATGAAAAACTGTTTTTT
J gene: TRBJ1-1; D gene: .; clone size: once; V gene: TRBV7-9; CDR3 protein: CASSLSTYRATEAFF; CDR3 DNA: TGTGCCAGCAGCTTATCGACCTACAGGGCCACTGAAGCTTTCTTT
J gene: TRBJ1-5; D gene: .; clone size: .; V gene: TRBV5-1; CDR3 protein: CASSLDGTSNQPQHF; CDR3 DNA: TGCGCCAGCAGCTTGGATGGGACAAGCAATCAGCCCCAGCATTTT
J gene: TRBJ1-1; D gene: TRBD1; clone size: .; V gene: TRBV18; CDR3 protein: CASSPLGQGTPEAFF; CDR3 DNA: TGTGCCAGCTCACCACTGGGACAGGGAACACCTGAAGCTTTCTTT
J gene: TRBJ2-5; D gene: TRBD1; clone size: .; V gene: TRBV11-2; CDR3 protein: CASSLRAGTEETQYF; CDR3 DNA: TGTGCCAGCAGCTTAAGGGCCGGGACAGAGGAGACCCAGTACTTC
J gene: TRBJ2-6; D gene: TRBD1; clone size: .; V gene: TRBV12-5; CDR3 protein: CASGSGQGNSGANVLTF; CDR3 DNA: TGTGCTAGTGGTTCCGGACAGGGGAACTCTGGGGCCAACGTCCTGACTTTC
J gene: TRBJ2-3; D gene: TRBD1; clone size: .; V gene: TRBV7-2; CDR3 protein: CASSTRQGFVGDTQYF; CDR3 DNA: TGTGCCAGCAGCACACGACAGGGATTCGTGGGAGATACGCAGTATTTT
J gene: TRBJ1-5; D gene: TRBD1; clone size: .; V gene: TRBV4-1; CDR3 protein: CASSLPGGDQPQHF; CDR3 DNA: TGCGCCAGCAGTCTACCAGGGGGCGACCAGCCCCAGCATTTT
J gene: TRBJ2-2; D gene: TRBD2; clone size: few; V gene: TRBV29-1; CDR3 protein: CSAASGGGSGELFF; CDR3 DNA: TGCAGCGCAGCTAGCGGGGGCGGCTCCGGGGAGCTGTTTTTT
J gene: TRBJ1-1; D gene: .; clone size: .; V gene: TRBV28; CDR3 protein: CASSSPNEAFF; CDR3 DNA: TGTGCCAGCAGTTCGCCTAACGAAGCTTTCTTT
J gene: TRBJ2-5; D gene: TRBD1; clone size: .; V gene: TRBV7-2; CDR3 protein: CASSLGTGGTQYF; CDR3 DNA: TGTGCCAGCAGCTTAGGGACAGGGGGAACCCAGTACTTC
J gene: TRBJ2-2; D gene: TRBD2; clone size: once; V gene: TRBV11-1; CDR3 protein: CASSLNSGRAPVSGELFF; CDR3 DNA: TGTGCCAGCAGCTTAAATAGCGGGAGGGCCCCGGTATCCGGGGAGCTGTTTTTT
J gene: TRBJ2-2; D gene: .; clone size: .; V gene: TRBV7-7; CDR3 protein: CASSEGGSGELFF; CDR3 DNA: TGTGCTAGCAGCGAAGGCGGGTCCGGGGAGCTGTTTTTT
J gene: TRBJ1-1; D gene: .; clone size: once; V gene: TRBV6-1; CDR3 protein: CASSARTASNTEAFF; CDR3 DNA: TGTGCCAGCAGCGCTAGGACAGCCTCGAACACTGAAGCTTTCTTT
J gene: TRBJ1-2; D gene: TRBD1; clone size: .; V gene: TRBV18; CDR3 protein: CASSRAGTGSPINYGYTF; CDR3 DNA: TGTGCCAGCTCACGAGCCGGGACAGGCAGCCCGATTAACTATGGCTACACCTTC
J gene: TRBJ2-5; D gene: .; clone size: .; V gene: TRBV7-2; CDR3 protein: CASSLPLGGYETQYF; CDR3 DNA: TGTGCCAGCAGCCTCCCCTTGGGAGGATATGAGACCCAGTACTTC